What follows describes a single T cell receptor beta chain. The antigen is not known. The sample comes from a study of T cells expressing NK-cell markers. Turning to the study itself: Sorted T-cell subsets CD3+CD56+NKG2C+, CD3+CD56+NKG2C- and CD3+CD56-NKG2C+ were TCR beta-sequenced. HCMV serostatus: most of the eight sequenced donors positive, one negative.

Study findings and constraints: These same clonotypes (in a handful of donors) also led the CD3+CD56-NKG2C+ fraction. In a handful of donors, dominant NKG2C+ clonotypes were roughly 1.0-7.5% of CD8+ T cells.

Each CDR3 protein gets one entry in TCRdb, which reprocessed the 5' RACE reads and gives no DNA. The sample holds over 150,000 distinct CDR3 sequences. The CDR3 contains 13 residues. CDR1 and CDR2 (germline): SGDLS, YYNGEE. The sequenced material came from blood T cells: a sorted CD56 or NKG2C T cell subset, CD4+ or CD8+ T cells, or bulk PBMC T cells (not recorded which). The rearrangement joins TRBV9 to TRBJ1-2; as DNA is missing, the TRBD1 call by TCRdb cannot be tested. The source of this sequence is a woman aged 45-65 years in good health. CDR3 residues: CASSVGQLYGYTF.